The 19 T cell receptor beta chains in this list originate from one sample, sequenced in a study of blood T cells in healthy people across ages. A second PCR of about 7 to 11 cycles used a sample-barcoded 5' primer and a J-beta primer mix. TCRdb reprocessed the 5' RACE reads with MiXCR, giving one entry per CDR3 protein. The sample includes hundreds of thousands of distinct CDR3 sequences, approximately 50% of them seen just once. Sequenced: blood. These receptor sequences come from a man in his sixties in good health.

The chain is built from TRBV12-3 or TRBV12-4 and TRBJ1-1; 8 nucleotides agree with TRBD1. V shed 8 bases and J 0 bases; nucleotides not matched to a gene: 2. The CDR3 is made up of 13 amino acids. The CDR3 DNA reads TGTGCCAGCGCGGGACAGGTGAACACTGAAGCTTTCTTT. This translates into CASAGQVNTEAFF.

The chain has TRBV4-1 and TRBJ2-1, with D unclear. The CDR3 consists of 18 residues. Deletions cut 0 bases from V and 0 bases from J, with 15 bases between. The germline V gene has CDR1 MGHRA and CDR2 YSYEKL. DNA of the CDR3: TGCGCCAGCAGCCAAGATCTCGCAAAGGCTAGCTCCTACAATGAGCAGTTCTTC. This codes for CASSQDLAKASSYNEQFF.

The chain combines TRBV6-5 with TRBJ2-7; no reliable D call. The germline V and J ends were trimmed by 6 bases and 2 bases, with 14 bases remaining between them. The CDR3 contains 14 residues. Germline loops: CDR1 MNHEY, CDR2 SVGAGI. DNA of the CDR3: TGTGCCAGCAGGATCAGTAGGGTACCCTACGAGCAGTACTTC. Translated: CASRISRVPYEQYF.

This chain links TRBV6-6 with TRBJ2-1, with 9 bases that match TRBD2. V shed 6 bases and J 6 bases; nucleotides not matched to a gene: 3. The CDR3 sequence is 13 residues long. Per germline, CDR1 MNHNY and CDR2 SVGAGI (reference sequence). CDR3 DNA sequence: TGTGCCAGCAGCGGACTAGCGATCAATGAGCAGTTCTTC. This codes for CASSGLAINEQFF.

The chain combines TRBV20-1 with TRBJ2-7, with D tentatively TRBD1 (5 bases). The CDR3 totals 14 residues. Trimming removed 0 bases at V and 3 bases at J, with 12 bases between. CDR1 is DFQATT, CDR2 SNEGSKA, per germline (reference sequence). The CDR3 reads CSARDLGGHYEQYF. In nucleotides, the CDR3 is TGCAGTGCTAGAGATCTGGGCGGACACTACGAGCAGTACTTC.

This clonotype came up once. This chain uses TRBV20-1 with TRBJ1-1, with TRBD1 as a possible D gene (5 bases). Germline values: CDR1 DFQATT, CDR2 SNEGSKA (reference sequence). This CDR3 region has 12 residues. Trimming left V 2 bases short and J 4 bases short, with 8 bases between. The CDR3 loop reads CSARWGITEAFF. The CDR3 DNA follows: TGCAGTGCTAGATGGGGGATCACTGAAGCTTTCTTT.

J is TRBJ1-1 and V is TRBV2; D unclear. There are 14 residues in the CDR3. The V end lost 2 bases, the J end lost 3 bases, and 10 bases lay between the germline ends. CDR1 and CDR2 from the germline V gene are SNHLY and FYNNEI. This CDR3 is CASSEYGAYTEAFF. CDR3 sequence (DNA): TGTGCCAGCAGTGAATACGGCGCCTACACTGAAGCTTTCTTT.

CDR3: CASSEPGGSQETQYF. In DNA form, the CDR3 reads TGCGCCAGCAGTGAGCCCGGGGGCTCACAAGAGACCCAGTACTTC. The chain carries TRBV10-2 and TRBJ2-5; D assignment may be TRBD1 or TRBD2 (6 bases each). The germline V gene has CDR1 WSHSY and CDR2 SAAADI. This CDR3 spans 15 amino acids. The V gene lost 2 bases and the J gene lost 2 bases, with 12 bases spanning the gap.

The chain uses TRBV20-1 and TRBJ1-2; D perhaps matches TRBD1 (5 bases). Per germline, CDR1 DFQATT and CDR2 SNEGSKA (reference sequence). The CDR3 loop spans 14 amino acids. Trimming removed 5 bases at V and 5 bases at J, with 18 bases between. The CDR3 loop reads CSAPSAGGEYGYTF. The CDR3 nucleotides read TGCAGTGCTCCCTCGGCGGGGGGGGAGTATGGCTACACCTTC.

The chain employs TRBV5-1 and TRBJ1-2, with D possibly TRBD1 on 5 matching bases. The V and J ends lost 5 bases and 4 bases respectively, with 12 bases between them. The CDR3 has 13 amino acids. CDR1 is SGHRS and CDR2 is YFSETQ in the germline V gene. The CDR3 spells CASRSGAAYGYTF. The CDR3 region has the DNA TGCGCCAGCAGGTCCGGGGCGGCCTATGGCTACACCTTC. The entire variable domain, with the rest obtained from reference TRBV5-1 and TRBJ1-2, is as follows: KAGVTQTPRYLIKTRGQQVTLSCSPISGHRSVSWYQQTPGQGLQFLFEYFSETQRNKGNFPGRFSGRQFSNSRSEMNVSTLELGDSALYLCASRSGAAYGYTFGSGTRLTVV.

This chain uses TRBV5-1 with TRBJ2-5; 7 bases are shared with TRBD2. The CDR3 extends over 15 amino acids. Losses at the gene ends were 4 bases for V and 3 bases for J; bases not matched to a gene: 9. Germline CDR1 SGHRS, CDR2 YFSETQ. This chain's CDR3 is CASSVGDSGKETQYF. In DNA, the CDR3 is TGCGCCAGCAGCGTGGGAGACAGCGGGAAAGAGACCCAGTACTTC.

The chain carries TRBV5-1 and TRBJ2-5; 8 bases are shared with TRBD1. The germline V gene encodes CDR1 SGHRS and CDR2 YFSETQ. Trimming cost V 0 bases and J 0 bases; bases outside gene matches: 1. This CDR3 has 15 amino acids. Here the CDR3 reads CASSLGDRYQETQYF. The CDR3 DNA is TGCGCCAGCAGCTTGGGGGACAGGTACCAAGAGACCCAGTACTTC.

This clonotype was picked up a small number of times. This CDR3 reads CSVWGQGMSNTEAFF. CDR3 DNA sequence: TGCAGCGTTTGGGGCCAGGGTATGTCGAACACTGAAGCTTTCTTT. This chain connects TRBV29-1 to TRBJ1-1; maybe TRBD1 (5 bases). Germline V gene sequence: CDR1 SQVTM, CDR2 ANQGSEA. This CDR3 has 15 residues. V lost 5 bases and J lost 1, with 17 bases in between.

J is TRBJ2-5 and V is TRBV3-1; the D is unclear. The germline V and J ends were trimmed by 1 base and 5 bases, with 11 bases remaining between them. CDR1 and CDR2 (germline): LGHDT, YNNKEL (reference sequence). This CDR3 has 14 residues. CDR3 nucleotides: TGTGCCAGCAGCCAAGTCCCGGATCGGGAGACCCAGTACTTC. Translated: CASSQVPDRETQYF.

This chain uses TRBV20-1 with TRBJ2-4, with D tentatively TRBD1 (6 bases). The J call is uncertain, as TRBJ2-5 better fits the DNA end. The CDR3 consists of 13 residues. The germline gives CDR1 DFQATT, CDR2 SNEGSKA (reference sequence). For the CDR3, the DNA is TGCAGTGCTAGGAGGGGGTCCGAAAAGACCCAGTACTTC. Amino acids: CSARRGSEKTQYF.

This chain uses TRBV28 with TRBJ2-1, with 7 bases aligning to TRBD2. From germline, CDR1 is MDHEN and CDR2 SYDVKM. V lost 5 bases, J lost 2 bases, and 9 bases stayed unmatched. This CDR3 comprises 16 residues. The CDR3 region is CASSPAAAGAYNEQFF. In nucleotides, the CDR3 is TGTGCCAGCAGTCCAGCAGCGGCGGGGGCCTACAATGAGCAGTTCTTC.

This chain joins TRBV9 and TRBJ2-3; D gene unclear. There are 15 residues in the CDR3. The germline gives CDR1 SGDLS, CDR2 YYNGEE. Trimming left V 1 base short and J 1 base short, with 10 bases between. CDR3 bases: TGTGCCAGCAGCGTACGGAAACAGCGCACAGATACGCAGTATTTT. Its translation is CASSVRKQRTDTQYF.

Comments on this clonotype: This may be a read error: a much more frequent sequence differs by one nucleotide. This chain links TRBV7-9 with TRBJ2-3; D is perhaps TRBD1 or TRBD2 (5 bases each). The CDR3 sequence is 14 residues long. V lost 8 bases to trimming and J lost 7 bases, with 19 bases between them. The germline gives CDR1 SEHNR, CDR2 FQNEAQ (reference sequence). This CDR3 reads CASGSTTGTNTQYF. The CDR3 bases are TGTGCCAGCGGCTCCACAACCGGGACGAATACGCAGTATTTT. Filled out from reference TRBV7-9 and TRBJ2-3, the complete variable domain reads DTGVSQNPRHKITKRGQNVTFRCDPISEHNRLYWYRQTLGQGPEFLTYFQNEAQLEKSRLLSDRFSAERPKGSFSTLEIQRTEQGDSAMYLCASGSTTGTNTQYFGPGTRLTVL.

The chain combines TRBV2 with TRBJ2-3, with D perhaps TRBD1 (6 bases). This CDR3 region has 15 residues. The V end was cut by 6 bases, the J end by 0 bases, with 13 bases between. Germline assignment: CDR1 SNHLY and CDR2 FYNNEI. The CDR3 protein is CASSYRDASTDTQYF. The CDR3 bases are TGTGCCAGCAGCTACAGGGATGCTAGCACAGATACGCAGTATTTT.